Following are 9 T cell receptor beta chains from one sample sequenced in a study of cytomegalovirus exposure and HLA in healthy donors (dated by TCRdb to about 2017). Library preparation used the immunoSEQ multiplex PCR assay. The multiplex PCR relied on a mix of 60 forward primers for TCR Vbeta segments and 13 reverse primers for TCR Jbeta segments. TCRdb took this table from immuneACCESS and kept in-frame rearrangements with V and J called. Such tables lack part of the clones; where checked against another copy, unresolved V genes explain under half of the gap, and the rest is unexplained. Here the sample has about 140,000 clones; around three quarters occur a single time. The top ten constitute 6% to 7.5% of the sample. The sample was PBMCs. All receptors come from a man between 40 and 49 years old in good health and CMV-seropositive.

This rearrangement joins TRBV2 to TRBJ2-2; 9 nucleotides match TRBD1. V lost 6 bases and J lost 3; bases outside the gene matches: 5. Germline CDR1 SNHLY, CDR2 FYNNEI. The CDR3 sequence is 15 residues long. The CDR3 region has the DNA TGTGCCAGCAGATACAGGGGGCGTTACACCGGGGAGCTGTTTTTT. Translated, it gives CASRYRGRYTGELFF.

The genes are TRBV28 and TRBJ2-6; tentatively, D is TRBD2 (5 bases). CDR3 size: 15 residues. From germline, CDR1 is MDHEN and CDR2 SYDVKM. V was trimmed by 6 bases and J by 0 bases, leaving 9 bases between them. The CDR3 loop is CASSSGGSGANVLTF. Here the CDR3 DNA reads TGTGCCAGCAGCAGCGGAGGCTCTGGGGCCAACGTCCTGACTTTC.

This chain uses TRBV27 with TRBJ2-1, with D possibly TRBD2 on 5 matching bases. This CDR3 has 11 residues. Per germline, CDR1 MNHEY and CDR2 SMNVEV (reference sequence). Trimming took 6 bases from V and 6 from J, leaving 6 bases between them. This CDR3 reads CASSRGNEQFF. The CDR3 DNA is TGTGCCAGCAGCCGGGGCAATGAGCAGTTCTTC.

This sequence joins TRBV5-6 and TRBJ2-7, with D hard to call. CDR3 size: 13 residues. The V end lost 0 bases, the J end lost 4 bases, and 8 bases lay between the germline ends. Germline V lookup: CDR1 SGHDT, CDR2 YYEEEE. The CDR3 nucleotides are TGTGCCAGCAGCTTGGTTTCTAGTTACGAGCAGTACTTC. Its translation: CASSLVSSYEQYF.

The chain is built from TRBV6-1 and TRBJ1-1; D may be TRBD1 (6 bases). Germline V CDR1 and CDR2: MNHNS, SASEGT. CDR3 length equals 15 residues. Trimming removed 6 bases from V and 1 base from J, with 15 bases in between. The DNA of the CDR3 is TGTGCCAGCAGCGACAGAAGGGACAAGAACACTGAAGCTTTCTTT. It codes for CASSDRRDKNTEAFF.

The rearrangement links TRBV30 to TRBJ1-2, with TRBD1 as a possible D gene (5 bases). From germline, CDR1 is GTSNPN and CDR2 SVGIG (reference sequence). This CDR3 spans 15 amino acids. V lost 3 bases and J lost 0, with 14 bases in between. CDR3 protein: CAWSHFRDSNYGYTF. The CDR3 nucleotides are TGTGCCTGGAGCCACTTCCGGGACTCTAACTATGGCTACACCTTC.

The rearrangement uses TRBV6-1 and TRBJ2-7; 8 bases are shared with TRBD2. The CDR3 consists of 16 residues. Germline CDR1 is MNHNS and CDR2 is SASEGT. J was trimmed by 2 bases and V by 3 bases; bases with no gene match: 9. The CDR3 is CASSEQTSGNPYEQYF. CDR3 coding DNA: TGTGCCAGCAGTGAGCAAACTAGCGGCAACCCCTACGAGCAGTACTTC.

The chain recombines TRBV7-9 with TRBJ1-1; a weak D match, TRBD1 (5 bases). CDR3 length: 15 residues. V gave up 5 bases and J gave up 0 bases, with 13 bases separating them. From germline, CDR1 is SEHNR and CDR2 FQNEAQ (reference sequence). The CDR3 spells CASSGNRHVNTEAFF. In nucleotides, the CDR3 is TGTGCCAGCAGCGGAAACAGGCATGTGAACACTGAAGCTTTCTTT.

With respect to this clone: The same CDR3 can be traced to other DNA sequences in this sample. The V and J genes are TRBV6-1 and TRBJ2-7; the D gene is possibly TRBD2 (6 bases). V lost 7 bases, J lost 6 bases, and 19 bases lay in between. From germline, CDR1 is MNHNS and CDR2 SASEGT. This CDR3 spans 14 amino acids. CDR3 sequence reads: CASKVTGLRPEQYF. The DNA for the CDR3 is TGTGCCAGCAAAGTAACGGGACTGAGACCCGAGCAGTACTTC.